A selection of T cell receptor beta chains follows, all from one sample in a study. TCRdb independently ran MiXCR on the multiplex PCR reads; one entry per CDR3 protein. The table has some 1,300 distinct CDR3 sequences, 20% to 25% seen once. The specimen sequenced was naive CD4+ T cells sorted from blood. These receptors all come from a female donor with breast cancer. Both conserved end residues are part of each CDR3. The D gene is left open where the match is weak. The listing skips clone size in some rows; elsewhere it reads once, few, many or a size class.

v_gene	d_gene	abundance	j_gene	CDR3nt	CDR3aa
TRBV12-3/TRBV12-4	-	medium-sized	TRBJ1-2	TGTGCCAGCAGGCCTCACGGGACTCAAGATGGCTACACCTTC	CASRPHGTQDGYTF
TRBV12-3/TRBV12-4	-	large	TRBJ1-2	TGTGCCAGCAGCCCAAGGGAGTATGGCTACACCTTC	CASSPREYGYTF
TRBV12-5	-	large	TRBJ1-2	TGTGCTAGTGGTTTGGTACCCTCCAGCTATGGCTACACCTTC	CASGLVPSSYGYTF
TRBV12-3/TRBV12-4	-	large	TRBJ1-2	TGTGCCAGCAGTCTATGGGCGCAGGGCTACACCTTC	CASSLWAQGYTF
TRBV12-3/TRBV12-4	-	medium-sized	TRBJ1-2	TGTGCCAGCAGTTTACGCAGGTCCTATGGCTACACCTTC	CASSLRRSYGYTF
TRBV12-3/TRBV12-4	-	medium-sized	TRBJ1-2	TGTGCCAGCAGTTCGGACAGTCCGCATGGCTACACCTTC	CASSSDSPHGYTF
TRBV12-3/TRBV12-4	TRBD1	few	TRBJ1-2	TGTGCCAGCAGTCTGACAGGGGACTATGGCTACACCTTC	CASSLTGDYGYTF
TRBV12-3/TRBV12-4	TRBD1	medium-sized	TRBJ1-2	TGTGCCAGCAGTCAACTACTGGACAGGGCGAATTATGGCTACACCTTC	CASSQLLDRANYGYTF
TRBV12-5	-	medium-sized	TRBJ1-2	TGTGCTAGTGGTTCCTCAGGGTATGGCTACACCTTC	CASGSSGYGYTF
TRBV12-3/TRBV12-4	-	-	TRBJ1-2	TGTGCCAGCAGGGTTATGAGGGTGGAATATGGCTACACCTTC	CASRVMRVEYGYTF
TRBV12-3/TRBV12-4	TRBD1	-	TRBJ1-2	TGTGCCAGCAGTCAGGGACAGGGTCGTGGCTACACCTTC	CASSQGQGRGYTF
TRBV12-3/TRBV12-4	-	large	TRBJ1-2	TGTGCCAGCAGTTTAGCGACAGGCTATGGCTACACCTTC	CASSLATGYGYTF
TRBV12-3/TRBV12-4	-	medium-sized	TRBJ1-2	TGTGCCAGCAGTTCCCAAGGTGCGTTCTATGGCTACACCTTC	CASSSQGAFYGYTF
TRBV12-3/TRBV12-4	TRBD1	large	TRBJ1-2	TGTGCCAGCACCCGGGACAGCGTCTATGGCTACACCTTC	CASTRDSVYGYTF
TRBV12-3/TRBV12-4	-	-	TRBJ1-2	TGTGCCAGCAGTTTTCGGGTCGCTAATGGCTACACCTTC	CASSFRVANGYTF
TRBV12-3/TRBV12-4	-	once	TRBJ1-2	TGTGCCAGCAGCTTAGCACAGGACTATGGCTACACCTTC	CASSLAQDYGYTF
TRBV12-3/TRBV12-4	-	large	TRBJ1-2	TGTGCCAGCAGCACCGGACGGACCTATGGCTACACCTTC	CASSTGRTYGYTF
TRBV12-3/TRBV12-4	-	medium-sized	TRBJ1-2	TGTGCCAGCAACCCCGGGACTACCCTAAACTATGGCTACACCTTC	CASNPGTTLNYGYTF
TRBV12-3/TRBV12-4	-	-	TRBJ1-2	TGTGCCAGCAGTTTTGAAGGAAAGGGCTACACCTTC	CASSFEGKGYTF
TRBV12-3/TRBV12-4	-	-	TRBJ1-2	TGTGCCAGCAGCCGTCGGACATATGGCTACACCTTC	CASSRRTYGYTF
TRBV12-3/TRBV12-4	TRBD1	large	TRBJ1-2	TGTGCCAGCAGTTTACCGGGACAGGGTGCTGGCTACACCTTC	CASSLPGQGAGYTF
TRBV12-3/TRBV12-4	-	-	TRBJ1-2	TGTGCCAGCAGTCACAGGAACTATGGCTACACCTTC	CASSHRNYGYTF
TRBV12-3/TRBV12-4	TRBD1	medium-sized	TRBJ1-2	TGTGCCAGCAGTTTTGCGGGACAGGGCAATTTCTATGGCTACACCTTC	CASSFAGQGNFYGYTF
TRBV12-3/TRBV12-4	-	large	TRBJ1-2	TGTGCCAGCAGCTTAGGAGTCCTTTCCGCGGGCTACACCTTC	CASSLGVLSAGYTF
TRBV12-3/TRBV12-4	-	large	TRBJ1-2	TGTGCCAGCAGTTTAGGGACAGTCTATGGCTACACCTTC	CASSLGTVYGYTF
TRBV12-3/TRBV12-4	-	large	TRBJ1-2	TGTGCCAGCAGTTTACAGAGTTTCTATGGCTACACCTTC	CASSLQSFYGYTF
TRBV12-3/TRBV12-4	-	medium-sized	TRBJ1-2	TGTGCCAGCAGACCGACGGATCGGAACTATGGCTACACCTTC	CASRPTDRNYGYTF
TRBV12-3/TRBV12-4	TRBD1	large	TRBJ1-2	TGTGCCAGCAGTTTGGGACAGGCGCATGGCTACACCTTC	CASSLGQAHGYTF
TRBV12-3/TRBV12-4	-	medium-sized	TRBJ1-2	TGTGCCAGCAGTTCGGGCCCTGGGTATGGCTACACCTTC	CASSSGPGYGYTF
TRBV12-3/TRBV12-4	-	medium-sized	TRBJ1-2	TGTGCCAGCAGTTTAGGGCTTGGCTATGGCTACACCTTC	CASSLGLGYGYTF
TRBV12-3/TRBV12-4	TRBD1	-	TRBJ1-2	TGTGCCAGCAGTTCTGGGGACAGCCGGTGGGGTGGCTACACCTTC	CASSSGDSRWGGYTF
TRBV12-3/TRBV12-4	TRBD1	large	TRBJ1-2	TGTGCCAGCAGCCCCGGGACAGGGATTGGCTACACCTTC	CASSPGTGIGYTF
TRBV12-3/TRBV12-4	-	-	TRBJ1-2	TGTGCCAGCAGTTTAGACAGTAGCTTTGGCTACACCTTC	CASSLDSSFGYTF
TRBV12-3/TRBV12-4	-	large	TRBJ1-2	TGTGCCAGCAGTTGGCTTGGACATACGCTCTTC	CASSWLGHTLF
TRBV12-3/TRBV12-4	TRBD1	-	TRBJ1-2	TGTGCCAGCAGTCTCAAGGGACAGGCCGGGGACTATGGCTACACCTTC	CASSLKGQAGDYGYTF
TRBV12-3/TRBV12-4	-	large	TRBJ1-2	TGTGCCACCTACGGACAGAACAAATATGGCTACACCTTC	CATYGQNKYGYTF
TRBV12-3/TRBV12-4	TRBD1	many	TRBJ1-2	TGTGCCAGCAGTTTCTGGGACAGGAGGAATTCTAACTATGGCTACACCTTC	CASSFWDRRNSNYGYTF
TRBV12-3/TRBV12-4	TRBD1	large	TRBJ1-2	TGTGCCAGCAGTCCCGGACAGGGATGGGGCTACACCTTC	CASSPGQGWGYTF
TRBV12-3/TRBV12-4	-	large	TRBJ1-2	TGTGCCAGCAGTTTGTTGGCGGGCAGCTACACCTTC	CASSLLAGSYTF
TRBV12-3/TRBV12-4	-	-	TRBJ1-2	TGTGCCAGCAGTTTAGGAACGGGACATCGTGACTATGGCTACACCTTC	CASSLGTGHRDYGYTF
TRBV12-5	-	large	TRBJ1-2	TGTGCTAGTGGTTTCGGGACTGGCTCTGGCTACACCTTC	CASGFGTGSGYTF
TRBV12-3/TRBV12-4	TRBD1	medium-sized	TRBJ1-2	TGTGCCAGCAGTCTTCAGACAGGGCTTGGCTACACCTTC	CASSLQTGLGYTF
TRBV12-3/TRBV12-4	-	large	TRBJ1-2	TGTGCCAGCAGTTTTAACTATGGCTACACCTTC	CASSFNYGYTF
TRBV12-3/TRBV12-4	-	-	TRBJ1-2	TGTGCCAGCAGTAAGTCGACAGACTATGGCTACACCTTC	CASSKSTDYGYTF